This T cell receptor (beta chain) derives from a study of Tregs in tolerant kidney transplant recipients. About this clone itself: The antigen remains unidentified. Sequencing ends 3 residues short of the CDR3 end; the germline J gene provides the rest.

The study, taken as a whole, reports: This study did not directly address biological reproducibility. The small number of patients limits these findings pending further validation. In tolerant patients, donor-specific Tregs outgrew total Tregs, suggesting antigen-driven expansion.

CDR1 ENHRY and CDR2 SYGVKD come from the germline V gene. The CDR3 runs to 18 residues. J lost 2 bases, V lost 0 bases, and 6 bases had no gene match. CD4+CD25+CD127- Tregs, CD4+CD25- non-Tregs, CD4 and CD8 cells were sorted. Clones were sequenced by immunoSEQ multiplex PCR, and TCRdb holds only the in-frame ones, with some missing. The listing records over 45,000 clones. V usage is TRBV10-3 and J usage is TRBJ2-1; the match to TRBD2 covers 11 bases. Source: CD4+ T cells from blood, taken before the transplant. The clonotype comes from a human donor who received a combined kidney and bone marrow transplant. The CDR3 is CAISESSGREEPYNEQFF. CDR3 DNA (partial): TGTGCCATCAGTGAGTCTAGCGGGAGGGAGGAGCCCTACAATGAG.